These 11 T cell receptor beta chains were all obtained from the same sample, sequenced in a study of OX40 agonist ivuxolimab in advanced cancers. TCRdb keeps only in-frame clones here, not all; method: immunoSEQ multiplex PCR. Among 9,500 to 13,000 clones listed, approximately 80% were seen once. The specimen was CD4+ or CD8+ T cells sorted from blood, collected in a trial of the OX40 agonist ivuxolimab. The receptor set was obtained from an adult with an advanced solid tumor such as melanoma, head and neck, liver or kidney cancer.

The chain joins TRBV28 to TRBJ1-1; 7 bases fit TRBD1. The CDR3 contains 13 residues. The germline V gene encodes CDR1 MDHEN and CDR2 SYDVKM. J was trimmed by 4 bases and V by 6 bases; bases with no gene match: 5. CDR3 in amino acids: CASRIGTVTEAFF. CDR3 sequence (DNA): TGTGCCAGCAGAATAGGGACAGTCACTGAAGCTTTCTTT.

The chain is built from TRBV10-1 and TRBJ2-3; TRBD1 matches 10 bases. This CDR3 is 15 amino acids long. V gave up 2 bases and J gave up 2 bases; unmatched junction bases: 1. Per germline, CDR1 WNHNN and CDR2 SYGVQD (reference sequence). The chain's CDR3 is CASSEGQGDTDTQYF. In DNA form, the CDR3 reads TGCGCCAGCAGTGAGGGACAGGGGGACACAGATACGCAGTATTTT.

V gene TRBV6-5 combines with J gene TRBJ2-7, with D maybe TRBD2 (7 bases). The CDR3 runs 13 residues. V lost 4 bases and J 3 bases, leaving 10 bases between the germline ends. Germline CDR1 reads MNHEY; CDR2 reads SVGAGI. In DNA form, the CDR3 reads TGTGCCAGCAGTTGGGGGGGCTTCTACGAGCAGTACTTC. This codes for CASSWGGFYEQYF.

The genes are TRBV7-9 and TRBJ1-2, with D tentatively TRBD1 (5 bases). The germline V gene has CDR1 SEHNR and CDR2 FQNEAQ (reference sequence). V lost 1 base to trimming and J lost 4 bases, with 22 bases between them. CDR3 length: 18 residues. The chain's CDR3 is CASSLVGRGGGPFYGYTF. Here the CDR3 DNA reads TGTGCCAGCAGCTTAGTTGGTCGGGGGGGAGGCCCCTTCTATGGCTACACCTTC.

The CDR3 DNA is TGTGCCAGCAGCCCCTACCTCCAGGGGGATTATAGCAATCAGCCCCAGCATTTT. Translated: CASSPYLQGDYSNQPQHF. This sequence joins TRBV5-4 and TRBJ1-5, with 7 bases fitting TRBD1. In germline, CDR1 is SGHNT, CDR2 YYREEE (reference sequence). V shed 4 bases and J 0 bases; nucleotides not matched to a gene: 13. This CDR3 contains 18 residues.

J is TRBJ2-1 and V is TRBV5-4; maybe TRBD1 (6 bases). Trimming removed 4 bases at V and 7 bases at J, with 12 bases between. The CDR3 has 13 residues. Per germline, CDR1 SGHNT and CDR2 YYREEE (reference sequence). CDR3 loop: CASSLRGGNEQFF. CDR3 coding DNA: TGTGCCAGCAGCCTCAGGGGCGGAAATGAGCAGTTCTTC. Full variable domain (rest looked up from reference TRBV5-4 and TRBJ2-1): ETGVTQSPTHLIKTRGQQVTLRCSSQSGHNTVSWYQQALGQGPQFIFQYYREEENGRGNFPPRFSGLQFPNYSSELNVNALELDDSALYLCASSLRGGNEQFFGPGTRLTVL.

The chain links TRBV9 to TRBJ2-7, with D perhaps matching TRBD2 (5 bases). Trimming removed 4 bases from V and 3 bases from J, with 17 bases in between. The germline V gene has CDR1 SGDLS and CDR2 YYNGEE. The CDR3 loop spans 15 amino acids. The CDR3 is CASSPVTGSIYEQYF. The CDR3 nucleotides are TGTGCCAGCAGCCCAGTGACGGGGTCTATCTACGAGCAGTACTTC.

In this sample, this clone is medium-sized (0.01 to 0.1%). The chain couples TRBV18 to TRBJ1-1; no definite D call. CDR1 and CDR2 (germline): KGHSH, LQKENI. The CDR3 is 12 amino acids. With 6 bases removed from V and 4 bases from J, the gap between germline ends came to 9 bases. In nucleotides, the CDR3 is TGTGCCAGCTCGCTGACGGTCACTGAAGCTTTCTTT. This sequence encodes CASSLTVTEAFF.

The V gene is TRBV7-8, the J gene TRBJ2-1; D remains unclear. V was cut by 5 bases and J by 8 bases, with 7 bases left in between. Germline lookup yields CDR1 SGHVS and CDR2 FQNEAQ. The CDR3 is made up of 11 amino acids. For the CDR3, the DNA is TGTGCCAGCAGCCCGGTTGATGAGCAGTTCTTC. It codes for CASSPVDEQFF.

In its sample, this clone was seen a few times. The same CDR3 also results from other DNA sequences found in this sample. The CDR3: CASSLGGDSYEQYF. In nucleotides, the CDR3 is TGTGCCAGCAGCTTGGGTGGGGATTCCTACGAGCAGTACTTC. The chain is built from TRBV5-6 and TRBJ2-7; no definite D call. From germline, CDR1 is SGHDT and CDR2 YYEEEE. This CDR3 has 14 amino acids. V was shortened by 0 bases and J by 1 base, with 8 bases between the two germline ends.

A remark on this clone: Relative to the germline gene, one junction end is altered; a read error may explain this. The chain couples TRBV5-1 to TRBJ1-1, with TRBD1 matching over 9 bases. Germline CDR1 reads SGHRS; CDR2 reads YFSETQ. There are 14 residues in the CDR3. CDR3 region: CASTLTGGWTEAFF. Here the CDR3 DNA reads TGCGCCAGCACCTTGACAGGGGGATGGACTGAAGCTTTCTTT.